This T cell receptor beta chain was profiled in a study of control samples from healthy donors and cancer patients. The CDR3 covers 15 residues. CDR1 and CDR2 from the germline V gene are GTSNPN and SVGIG (reference sequence). V lost 2 bases and J 2 bases, leaving 16 bases between the germline ends. The table came from immunoSEQ multiplex PCR; TCRdb's copy has only in-frame clones and leaves some out. This sample carries 17,000 or so clones, about 86% of them seen once, and the ten largest clones take 11%. The rearrangement links TRBV30 to TRBJ2-7; D may be TRBD1 (6 bases). The receptor's source is a woman in her 70s with colorectal cancer. The sample comprised PBMCs. The CDR3: CAWSLGQPAPYEQYF. In nucleotides, the CDR3 is TGTGCCTGGAGTCTAGGACAGCCAGCACCCTACGAGCAGTACTTC.